This TCR beta chain was found in a study of blood T cell repertoires in COVID-19 (dated by TCRdb to 2018 to 2020). Broadly, across the study: Collaborator samples came from the United States, Italy and Spain and covered acute and convalescent phases of COVID-19. The material from the prospective study consisted of cDNA or gDNA derived from T cells, B-cell-depleted T cells, or PBMCs. The dataset comprised deeply sampled blood TCRbeta repertoires from subjects exposed to, actively infected with, or recovered from COVID-19. The repertoires were made available in a free public database intended to serve as a resource for research on the immune response to SARS-CoV-2. The samples were drawn from the first 160 participants of the ongoing ImmuneRACE study and from 950 to 1,500 subjects provided by 6 global collaborators. Sample metadata almost always included a de-identified subject ID, COVID-19 status, age in years and sex. Where available, HLA class I and class II types were taken from metadata supplied by the sample provider and were not determined by assay-based typing. Beyond this particular receptor, the publication reports: The quantity of clinical and demographic metadata differed by source and by participant and was supplied without curation.

In regard to this clone: Its recognized antigen is unknown. Per-base qualities were not stored, and no clone one base away is much larger.

The germline V gene supplies CDR1 SGHTA and CDR2 FQGNSA. V has 2 bases trimmed and J has 3 bases trimmed; junction bases matching no gene number 9. The CDR3 has 18 amino acids, counting the end cysteine and phenylalanine. Only the CDR3 part of the read is kept: 54 bases, read in frame from the first base. TCRbeta CDR3 regions were amplified from genomic DNA using the immunoSEQ Assay, a bias-controlled multiplex PCR. From the authors' description of their analysis: Within the assay, amplification of reference gene primers was used to estimate how many nucleated cells each sample contained. Sequence reads were collapsed and filtered to measure the absolute abundance of every unique TCRbeta CDR3 rearrangement. For each sample, productive Simpson clonality was calculated by taking the square root of Simpson's diversity index across productive rearrangements. The source is immuneACCESS, and TCRdb retained only in-frame sequences with V and J called. Part of the clones is not carried over; for the studies checked, unresolved V genes explain less than half of this, and the remainder is unexplained. V, J and clone size are those of that table, while D and trimming were read from the DNA. This sample lists fewer than 200,000 clones; over 80% were detected once. The biggest ten clones account for 6.5% to 8.5% of the sample.

In Seattle, one collaborating source enrolled patients while the infection was active and tracked those patients longitudinally over the course of disease. Each collaborating institution followed its own protocols to collect whole blood in K2EDTA tubes. For TCRbeta analysis, collaborators shipped samples as frozen whole blood, isolated PBMCs, or DNA extracted from either of those sample types. Sequencing was performed on peripheral blood. The rearranged segments are TRBV7-2 and TRBJ2-2; TRBD2 aligns with 10 central bases. The receptor comes from a woman aged 70-85 years with COVID-19, enrolled during active disease. CDR3 loop: CASSLIPQRGGYTGELFF. The nucleotide sequence is TGTGCCAGCAGCTTAATCCCCCAGCGGGGGGGGTACACCGGGGAGCTGTTTTTT.